Listed below are T cell receptor beta chains from one sample, sequenced in a study of beta chain features in type 1 diabetes. Generated by immunoSEQ multiplex PCR, the TCRdb table keeps only in-frame clones and is missing some. This sample yields hundreds of thousands of clones, of which about an eighth are seen a single time; approximately 0.043% belongs to the top ten. Sequencing input: naive CD4+ T cells from blood. These receptors were obtained from a man between 18 and 35 years old with type 1 diabetes. The CDR3 runs from the conserved cysteine through the conserved F or W. The D gene is left open where the match is weak. Rows may omit the clone size; those that give it use once, few, many or a size class.

j_gene: TRBJ2-2; v_gene: TRBV7-2; d_gene: NA; abundance: few; CDR3nt: TGTGCCAGCAGCTTCGCGAACACCGGGGAGCTGTTTTTT; CDR3aa: CASSFANTGELFF
j_gene: TRBJ2-5; v_gene: TRBV27; d_gene: TRBD2; abundance: NA; CDR3nt: TGTGCCAGCAGCCTCTATCGACTAGCGGGGGCGGGCCCAAAGGAGACCCAGTACTTC; CDR3aa: CASSLYRLAGAGPKETQYF
j_gene: TRBJ2-1; v_gene: TRBV6-5; d_gene: TRBD2; abundance: few; CDR3nt: TGTGCCAGCAGTTACAACGGGAGGGACAATGAGCAGTTCTTC; CDR3aa: CASSYNGRDNEQFF
j_gene: TRBJ2-7; v_gene: TRBV6-5; d_gene: TRBD2; abundance: NA; CDR3nt: TGTGCCAGCAGTCCTAGCGGGGGGCCCTCCTACGAGCAGTACTTC; CDR3aa: CASSPSGGPSYEQYF
j_gene: TRBJ2-3; v_gene: TRBV28; d_gene: NA; abundance: few; CDR3nt: TGTGCCAGCAGTCCTAGCGGCGGGGGCTCAGATACGCAGTATTTT; CDR3aa: CASSPSGGGSDTQYF
j_gene: TRBJ2-7; v_gene: TRBV19; d_gene: TRBD1; abundance: NA; CDR3nt: TGTGCCAGTACCCCGGGACAGTACTACGAGCAGTACTTC; CDR3aa: CASTPGQYYEQYF
j_gene: TRBJ2-3; v_gene: TRBV2; d_gene: TRBD2; abundance: few; CDR3nt: TGTGCCAGCCAACTCGGACTAGCGGATACAGATACGCAGTATTTT; CDR3aa: CASQLGLADTDTQYF
j_gene: TRBJ1-2; v_gene: TRBV7-2; d_gene: TRBD1; abundance: NA; CDR3nt: TGTGCCAGCAGCTTAGATCGGAGGACAGGGGCCATCCAATTC; CDR3aa: CASSLDRRTGAIQF
j_gene: TRBJ1-3; v_gene: TRBV6-5; d_gene: NA; abundance: NA; CDR3nt: TGTGCCAGCACCGCGAACCCGCGGGGAAACACCATATATTTT; CDR3aa: CASTANPRGNTIYF
j_gene: TRBJ1-6; v_gene: TRBV2; d_gene: NA; abundance: NA; CDR3nt: TGTGCCAGCAGATTCTCGGGAGGGACCCATTTAACCCTCCACTTT; CDR3aa: CASRFSGGTHLTLHF
j_gene: TRBJ2-2; v_gene: TRBV13; d_gene: NA; abundance: NA; CDR3nt: TGTGCCAGCAGCTCCATTACGCTGAGTGAAGGGGGGTACACCGGGGAGCTGTTTTTT; CDR3aa: CASSSITLSEGGYTGELFF
j_gene: TRBJ2-7; v_gene: TRBV10-1; d_gene: NA; abundance: few; CDR3nt: TGCGCCAGCTCCCCGGGACAATTTGGGCTCTACGAGCAGTACTTC; CDR3aa: CASSPGQFGLYEQYF
j_gene: TRBJ2-7; v_gene: TRBV5-6; d_gene: NA; abundance: NA; CDR3nt: TGTGCCAGCAGCTCGCCGGACCTCTACGAGCAGTACTTC; CDR3aa: CASSSPDLYEQYF
j_gene: TRBJ2-3; v_gene: TRBV6-1; d_gene: NA; abundance: NA; CDR3nt: TGTGCCAGCAGTGAAGCCTACAGTACAGATACGCAGTATTTT; CDR3aa: CASSEAYSTDTQYF
j_gene: TRBJ2-5; v_gene: TRBV4-1; d_gene: NA; abundance: NA; CDR3nt: TGCGCCAGCAGCCAATCCGAACACAGGGAGAAGACCCAGTACTTC; CDR3aa: CASSQSEHREKTQYF
j_gene: TRBJ1-2; v_gene: TRBV30; d_gene: NA; abundance: NA; CDR3nt: TGTGCCTGGAGTGTATCGACTACGAGTCTCTATGGCTACACCTTC; CDR3aa: CAWSVSTTSLYGYTF
j_gene: TRBJ2-7; v_gene: TRBV7-9; d_gene: TRBD2; abundance: NA; CDR3nt: TGTGCCAGCAGTTTAACTAGCGACGAGCAGTACTTC; CDR3aa: CASSLTSDEQYF
j_gene: TRBJ2-3; v_gene: TRBV11-2; d_gene: NA; abundance: few; CDR3nt: TGTGCCAGCGCACTCTCAATCACAGATACGCAGTATTTT; CDR3aa: CASALSITDTQYF
j_gene: TRBJ2-5; v_gene: TRBV30; d_gene: NA; abundance: NA; CDR3nt: TGTGCCTGGAGTTCCGGGGTTTCCCAGTACTTC; CDR3aa: CAWSSGVSQYF
j_gene: TRBJ2-3; v_gene: TRBV10-3; d_gene: NA; abundance: NA; CDR3nt: TGTGCCATCAGTGAGTCGCAGGGTTCCTGGGCAGATACGCAGTATTTT; CDR3aa: CAISESQGSWADTQYF
j_gene: TRBJ2-6; v_gene: TRBV5-1; d_gene: NA; abundance: NA; CDR3nt: TGCGCCAGCAGCTTGGCCGGAACTAGCTCTGGGGCCAACGTCCTGACTTTC; CDR3aa: CASSLAGTSSGANVLTF
j_gene: TRBJ2-7; v_gene: TRBV9; d_gene: NA; abundance: NA; CDR3nt: TGTGCCAGCAGCGTAGGGACGGGGCCTATCTACGAGCAGTACTTC; CDR3aa: CASSVGTGPIYEQYF
j_gene: TRBJ1-1; v_gene: TRBV6-6; d_gene: TRBD1; abundance: few; CDR3nt: TGTGCCAGCAGTCCAATGGACAGGGCCAACACTGAAGCTTTCTTT; CDR3aa: CASSPMDRANTEAFF
j_gene: TRBJ2-7; v_gene: TRBV28; d_gene: TRBD1; abundance: few; CDR3nt: TGTGCCAGCAGCACCGGGACAGGGTACAGCGAGCAGTACTTC; CDR3aa: CASSTGTGYSEQYF
j_gene: TRBJ2-2; v_gene: TRBV4-3; d_gene: NA; abundance: NA; CDR3nt: TGCGCCAGCAGACAACAGGCCTCCCGATCGAACACCGGGGAGCTGTTTTTT; CDR3aa: CASRQQASRSNTGELFF
j_gene: TRBJ2-7; v_gene: TRBV20-1; d_gene: NA; abundance: few; CDR3nt: TGCAGTGTTGTTCGGGAATACGAGCAGTACTTC; CDR3aa: CSVVREYEQYF
j_gene: TRBJ2-1; v_gene: TRBV7-9; d_gene: NA; abundance: NA; CDR3nt: TGTGCCAGCAGCTTAGGCCAGGGGCGGACCAATGAGCAGTTCTTC; CDR3aa: CASSLGQGRTNEQFF